In its sample, the clone carrying this T cell receptor (beta chain) was seen a few times. The data originate from a study of patients and donors after allogeneic stem cell transplantation. A single record per CDR3 protein comes from TCRdb applying MiXCR to the RT-PCR reads. The table records 15,000 to 20,000 distinct CDR3 sequences, 4.5% to 5% of them present only once. V was cut by 5 bases and J by 1 base, with 6 bases left in between. CDR1 and CDR2 from the germline V gene are MDHEN and SYDVKM. This CDR3 contains 12 residues. Sequencing was done on a sample of blood, either unsorted or a sorted T cell fraction (not recorded which). The clonotype comes from a human donor who was either an allogeneic HSCT recipient or a stem cell or donor lymphocyte infusion donor (not recorded which). It is not recorded whose cells these are; they may come from a transplant donor. This chain uses TRBV28 with TRBJ2-7; TRBD2 might be the D (5 bases). As DNA, the CDR3 is TGTGCCAGCAGTCTAGCTTCCTACGAGCAGTACTTC. Protein product: CASSLASYEQYF.